The clone carrying this TCR beta chain has ten or more counts. What it binds is not known. The data stem from a study of molecular identifiers for immune sequencing clone quantification. Study summary: Sequencing covered four of five parts into which replicate RNA from around 20,000 or 100,000 naive CD8 cells was split.

TCRdb re-analysed the PCR reads in MiXCR, keeping a single row per CDR3 protein. The sample has approximately 20,000 distinct CDR3 sequences, about a fifth seen once. General study points: Investigators reportedly could detect spiked Jurkat TCR RNA from one cell among some 940,000 naive cells. Beyond 20 RNA copies, clones held over 99% of effector molecules, compared with under 1% in naive cells.

A CD8+CD4-CCR7+CD45RA+ gate was used to sort naive CD8 T cells. This receptor was identified in a human donor in good health. Some libraries in this study had Jurkat cell RNA spiked in. The sample comprised naive CD8+ T cells from blood, with Jurkat cell RNA spiked in. The subset denotes: FACS-sorted CD8+CD4-CCR7+CD45RA+ naive T cells.

The CDR3 protein is CASSQTSGNNEQFF. The CDR3 DNA follows: TGTGCCAGCAGCCAGACTAGCGGGAATAATGAGCAGTTCTTC. The chain recombines TRBV7-2 with TRBJ2-1; 11 nucleotides line up with TRBD2. This CDR3 spans 14 amino acids. The ends lost 5 bases at V and 7 bases at J; junction bases unmatched: 4. CDR1 and CDR2 (germline): SGHTA, FQGNSA.